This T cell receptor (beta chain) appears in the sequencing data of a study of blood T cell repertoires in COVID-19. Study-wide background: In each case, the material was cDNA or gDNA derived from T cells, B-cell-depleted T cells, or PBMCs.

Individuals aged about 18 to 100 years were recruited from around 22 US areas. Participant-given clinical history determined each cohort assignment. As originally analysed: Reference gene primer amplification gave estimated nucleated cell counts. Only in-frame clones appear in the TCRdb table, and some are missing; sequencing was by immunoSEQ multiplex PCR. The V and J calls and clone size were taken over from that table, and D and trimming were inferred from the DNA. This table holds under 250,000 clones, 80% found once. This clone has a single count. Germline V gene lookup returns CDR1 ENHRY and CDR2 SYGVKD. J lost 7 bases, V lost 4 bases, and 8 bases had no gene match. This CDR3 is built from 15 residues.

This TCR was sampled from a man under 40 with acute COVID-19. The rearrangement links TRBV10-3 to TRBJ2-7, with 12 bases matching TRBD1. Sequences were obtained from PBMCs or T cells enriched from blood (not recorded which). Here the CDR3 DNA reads TGTGCCATCAGTGGTCGGGACAGGGGGCTTAGTGAGCAGTACTTC. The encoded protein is CAISGRDRGLSEQYF.